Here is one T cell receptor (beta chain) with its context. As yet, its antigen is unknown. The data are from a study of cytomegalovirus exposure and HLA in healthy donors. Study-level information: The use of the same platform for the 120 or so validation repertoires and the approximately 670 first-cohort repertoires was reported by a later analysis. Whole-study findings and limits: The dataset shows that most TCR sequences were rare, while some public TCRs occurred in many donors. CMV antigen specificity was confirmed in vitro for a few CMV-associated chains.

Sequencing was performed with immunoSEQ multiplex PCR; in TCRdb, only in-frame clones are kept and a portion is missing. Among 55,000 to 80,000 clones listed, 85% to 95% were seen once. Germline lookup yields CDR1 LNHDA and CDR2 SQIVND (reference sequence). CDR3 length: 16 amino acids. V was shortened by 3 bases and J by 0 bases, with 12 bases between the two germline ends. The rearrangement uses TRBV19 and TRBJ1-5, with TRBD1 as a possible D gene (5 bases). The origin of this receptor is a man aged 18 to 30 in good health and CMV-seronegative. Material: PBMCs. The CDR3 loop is CASSMGQIYSNQPQHF. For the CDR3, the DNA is TGTGCCAGTAGTATGGGGCAGATTTATAGCAATCAGCCCCAGCATTTT.